This T cell receptor beta chain was recorded in a study of T-cell reconstitution after alpha-beta-depleted transplantation in children (dated by TCRdb to 2015 to 2016). Background for the entire study: T-cell immune reconstitution after TCRalphabeta/CD19-depleted allogeneic hematopoietic cell transplantation in children was quantitatively tracked in the study by means of TCR repertoire profiling.

This clonotype was detected a few times. This receptor's antigen is unknown. It has no much larger one-base neighbor in the sample; base qualities were not kept. The sample's treatment or condition label, decoded: allogeneic hematopoietic cell transplantation with graft depleted of TCRalphabeta T cells and CD19 B cells. TCRalphabeta/CD19-depleted allogeneic hematopoietic cell grafts were given to the transplant recipients, all of whom were children. Library method: PCR. Data came from an Illumina HiSeq 2500. TCR library preparation used molecular barcoding, with unique molecular identifiers applied to normalize quantification of the TCRbeta repertoire. TCRdb reanalyzed the raw reads on its own, using fastp at Q25 for trimming and MiXCR for clone calling, and kept in-frame beta chains. Every CDR3 protein is listed once, alongside the most common genes and DNA of its rows. Recorded for this sample are more than 200,000 distinct CDR3 sequences; about 8.4% of them occurred a single time. Roughly 35% of the sample is in the top ten clones.

The germline ends are 14 bases apart after V is trimmed by 2 bases and J by 7 bases. The CDR3 contains 14 residues, cysteine and phenylalanine counted. The only DNA kept is the CDR3, 42 bases in frame from the first base. CDR1 and CDR2 (KGHSH, LQKENI) derive from the germline V gene. General conclusions and limits of the study: The high TCRbeta diversity at day 60 in some patients was ascribed to recipient T cells and intrathymic progenitors that had survived conditioning. Apparently early alphabetaT-cell count recovery about two months after transplant reportedly relied on only several hundred rapidly expanded clones derived from non-depleted graft cells. The frequencies of hyperexpanded clones fell over the following months, and after one year, T-cell counts and TCRbeta diversity were mostly attributed to newly produced T cells.

The sequence came from a male patient aged 2-15 years who had a stem cell transplant for acute myeloid leukemia, so the T cells may come from the graft donor. The sequence links TRBV18 to TRBJ1-2; tentative D gene TRBD1, with 5 bases matching. This specimen consisted of PBMCs, mostly from graft donor cells, obtained 360 days after TCRalphabeta/CD19-depleted stem cell transplant. CDR3 protein: CASSPDVGVSGYTF. Read as DNA, the sequence is TGTGCCAGCTCACCAGACGTGGGGGTCTCTGGCTACACCTTC.